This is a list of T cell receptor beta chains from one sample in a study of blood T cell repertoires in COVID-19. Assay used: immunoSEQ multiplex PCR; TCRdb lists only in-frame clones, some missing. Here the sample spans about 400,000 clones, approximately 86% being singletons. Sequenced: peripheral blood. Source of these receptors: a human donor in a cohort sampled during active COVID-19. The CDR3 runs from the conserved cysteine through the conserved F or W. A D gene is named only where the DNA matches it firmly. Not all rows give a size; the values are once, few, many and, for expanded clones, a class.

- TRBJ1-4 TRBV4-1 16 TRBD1 TGCGCCAGCAGCATCCAAGGACGGACAGGGAATGAAAAACTGTTTTTT CASSIQGRTGNEKLFF
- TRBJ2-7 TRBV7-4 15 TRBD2 TGTGCCAGCAATTCAGGACTTCCCACTAGCGACGAGCAGTACTTC CASNSGLPTSDEQYF
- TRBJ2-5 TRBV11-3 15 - TGTGCCAGCAGCTTGGGTACCAGGGCGAGTGAGACCCAGTACTTC CASSLGTRASETQYF
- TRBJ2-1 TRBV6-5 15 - TGTGCCAGCAGGGTTGATTGGGGGCCTGACAATGAGCAGTTCTTC CASRVDWGPDNEQFF
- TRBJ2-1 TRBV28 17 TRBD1 TGTGCCAGCAGTCTGAATCAGGGGGCGAGGTCCTACAATGAGCAGTTCTTC CASSLNQGARSYNEQFF
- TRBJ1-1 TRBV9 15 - TGTGCCAGCAGCGTAGGAGGGCGGGGGAACACTGAAGCTTTCTTT CASSVGGRGNTEAFF
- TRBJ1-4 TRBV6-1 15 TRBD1 TGTGCCAGCAGTGAAGCGACAGGGATTGGGGAAAAACTGTTTTTT CASSEATGIGEKLFF
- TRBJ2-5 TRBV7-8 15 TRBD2 TGTGCCAGCAGCACTCCGGGACTAGCGCAAGAGACCCAGTACTTC CASSTPGLAQETQYF
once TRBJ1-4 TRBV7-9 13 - TGTGCCAGCAGGCCTCAGGGATCCGAAAAACTGTTTTTT CASRPQGSEKLFF
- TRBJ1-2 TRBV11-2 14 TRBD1 TGTGCCAGCAGCTCGGGACAGGGAAAGTACGGCTACACCTTC CASSSGQGKYGYTF
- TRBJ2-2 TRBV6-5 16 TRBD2 TGTGCCAGCAGTTACGGAGCGGGAGTCGACACCGGGGAGCTGTTTTTT CASSYGAGVDTGELFF
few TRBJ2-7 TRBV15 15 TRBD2 TGTGCCACCAGCAGATCCCTAGCGGGAAGCAACGAGCAGTACTTC CATSRSLAGSNEQYF
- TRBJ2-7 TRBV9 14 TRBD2 TGTGCCAGCAGCGTAGCAGCGGGAATCTACGAGCAGTACTTC CASSVAAGIYEQYF
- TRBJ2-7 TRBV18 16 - TGTGCCAGCTCACCAGAGTGGGGCAGGACCTCCTACGAGCAGTACTTC CASSPEWGRTSYEQYF
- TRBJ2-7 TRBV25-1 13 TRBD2 TGTGCCAGCAGTGGCCGACTAGCGGGGGAGCAGTACTTC CASSGRLAGEQYF
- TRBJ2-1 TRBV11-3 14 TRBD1 TGTGCCAGCAGCTTTGGGACAGGGAGCAATGAGCAGTTCTTC CASSFGTGSNEQFF
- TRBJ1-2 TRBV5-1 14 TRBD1 TGCGCCAGCAGCTCCACAGGGGAGCACTATGGCTACACCTTC CASSSTGEHYGYTF
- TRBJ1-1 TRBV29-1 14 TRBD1 TGCAGCGTTGGGACAGGGATAGGAAACACTGAAGCTTTCTTT CSVGTGIGNTEAFF
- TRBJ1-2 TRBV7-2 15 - TGTGCCAGCAGCACCGACGGCGGGGAAGGCTATGGCTACACCTTC CASSTDGGEGYGYTF
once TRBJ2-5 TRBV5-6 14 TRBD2 TGTGCCAGCAGCTCCCTAGCGGGAGTAGAGACCCAGTACTTC CASSSLAGVETQYF
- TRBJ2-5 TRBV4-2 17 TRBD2 TGTGCCAGCAGCCCCGGGACTAGCGGGGGGTTCCAAGAGACCCAGTACTTC CASSPGTSGGFQETQYF
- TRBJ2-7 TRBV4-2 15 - TGTGCCAGCAGCCAAGGGCAGGGGGCGGGGGACGAGCAGTACTTC CASSQGQGAGDEQYF
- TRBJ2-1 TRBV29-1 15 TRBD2 TGCAGCGTTGAGGGGACTAGCGGGAGATCGAATGAGCAGTTCTTC CSVEGTSGRSNEQFF
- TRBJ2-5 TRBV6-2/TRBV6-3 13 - TGTGCCAGCAGTTACGGACAGAAAGAGACCCAGTACTTC CASSYGQKETQYF
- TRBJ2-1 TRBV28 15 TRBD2 TGTGCCAGCAGTCCTCCTAGCGGGGGGGCGGGTGAGCAGTTCTTC CASSPPSGGAGEQFF
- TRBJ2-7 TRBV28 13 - TGTGCCAGCAGTCCCCCGGGGTGGTACGAGCAGTACTTC CASSPPGWYEQYF
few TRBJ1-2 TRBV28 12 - TGTGCCAGCTCTCCAGGGTTTTATGGCTACACCTTC CASSPGFYGYTF
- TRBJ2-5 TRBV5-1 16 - TGCGCCAGCAGCTTGGGGCATACGGGGGACCAAGAGACCCAGTACTTC CASSLGHTGDQETQYF
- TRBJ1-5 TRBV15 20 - TGTGCCACCAGCAGAGACCAAAGGGGTTCCAGACAGGTTAGCAATCAGCCCCAGCATTTT CATSRDQRGSRQVSNQPQHF
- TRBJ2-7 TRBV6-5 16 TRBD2 TGTGCCAGCAGTTACGCGACTAGCGGGAGGGAATACGAGCAGTACTTC CASSYATSGREYEQYF
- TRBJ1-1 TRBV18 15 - TGTGCCAGCTCACCACAACAGGTACTGAACACTGAAGCTTTCTTT CASSPQQVLNTEAFF
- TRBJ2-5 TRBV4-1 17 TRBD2 TGCGCCAGCAGCCCCGGTCAACTAGCGGGGCCCCAAGAGACCCAGTACTTC CASSPGQLAGPQETQYF
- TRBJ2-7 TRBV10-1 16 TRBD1 TGCGCCAGCAGTGAGGGGGACAGGAGGTTAAGCTACGAGCAGTACTTC CASSEGDRRLSYEQYF
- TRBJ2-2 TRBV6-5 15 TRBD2 TGTGCCAGCAGTTTCGGACTAGCGTACACCGGGGAGCTGTTTTTT CASSFGLAYTGELFF
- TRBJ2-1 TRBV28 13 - TGTGCCAGCAGTTTGGACTATCGGGTTGAGCAGTTCTTC CASSLDYRVEQFF
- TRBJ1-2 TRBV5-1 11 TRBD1 TGCGCCAGCCGGGACAGGGGAGGCTACACCTTC CASRDRGGYTF
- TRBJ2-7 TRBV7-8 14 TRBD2 TGTGCCAGCAGCCGAGCGGGATCAGGGTACGAGCAGTACTTC CASSRAGSGYEQYF
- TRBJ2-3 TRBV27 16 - TGTGCCAGCACCCGACGGTTAGCGGAAAGCACAGATACGCAGTATTTT CASTRRLAESTDTQYF
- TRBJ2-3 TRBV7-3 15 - TGTGCCAGCAGCTTAATGGCGGTTAGGTCAGATACGCAGTATTTT CASSLMAVRSDTQYF
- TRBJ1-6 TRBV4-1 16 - TGCGCCAGCAGCCAAGATTGGGGGGGAGTGAATTCACCCCTCCACTTT CASSQDWGGVNSPLHF
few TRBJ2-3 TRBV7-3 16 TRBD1 TGTGCCAGCAGCTCGACTGACAGGGGGCTAGGAGATACGCAGTATTTT CASSSTDRGLGDTQYF
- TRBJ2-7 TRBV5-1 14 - TGCGCCAGCAGCTTGGTGCCAGGAACCTACGAGCAGTACTTC CASSLVPGTYEQYF
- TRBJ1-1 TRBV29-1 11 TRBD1 TGCAGCGGTACAGGGGGGACTGAAGCTTTCTTT CSGTGGTEAFF
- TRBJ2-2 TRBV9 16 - TGTGCCAGCAGCTCTAAAGGCAGGGAAGTCACCGGGGAGCTGTTTTTT CASSSKGREVTGELFF
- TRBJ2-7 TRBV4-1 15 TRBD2 TGCGCCAGCAGCATACGGACTAGCGGACCCTACGAGCAGTACTTC CASSIRTSGPYEQYF
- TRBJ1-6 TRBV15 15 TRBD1 TGTGCCACCAGGAGGACAGGGGGAAATAATTCACCCCTCCACTTT CATRRTGGNNSPLHF
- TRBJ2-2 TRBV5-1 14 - TGCGCCAGCAGCCCCGGACAGAACACCGGGGAGCTGTTTTTT CASSPGQNTGELFF
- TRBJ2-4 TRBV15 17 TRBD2 TGTGCCACCAGCAGAGGAGCGGGAGGGCGATCCAAAAACATTCAGTACTTC CATSRGAGGRSKNIQYF